Listed below are T cell receptor beta chains from one sample, sequenced in a study of blood T cell repertoires in COVID-19. The data were produced by immunoSEQ multiplex PCR, yet TCRdb's version contains in-frame clones alone and is incomplete. The sample carries some 390,000 clones, about 89% recorded once. Sequenced material: peripheral blood. These receptors came from a woman aged 40 to 50 with COVID-19, enrolled during active disease. The CDR3 runs from the conserved cysteine through the conserved F or W. The D gene is left open where the match is weak. Expanded clones are given a class, and other clones once, few, many or no size at all.

DNA: TGTGCCAGCAGTCTCTACGGTGATGGCTACACCTTC
CDR3: CASSLYGDGYTF
size: NA
V: TRBV2
D: NA
J: TRBJ1-2

DNA: TGTGCCAGCTCACCTGGCGGGACTAGCGGCCGCACCGGGGAGCTGTTTTTT
CDR3: CASSPGGTSGRTGELFF
size: once
V: TRBV18
D: TRBD2
J: TRBJ2-2

DNA: TGTGCCAGTAGTATCCGGGGAGATACTGAAGCTTTCTTT
CDR3: CASSIRGDTEAFF
size: NA
V: TRBV19
D: NA
J: TRBJ1-1

DNA: TGTGCCAGCTCACCTCAGAGCGGGAGGGCCTCTTACAATGAGCAGTTCTTC
CDR3: CASSPQSGRASYNEQFF
size: NA
V: TRBV18
D: TRBD2
J: TRBJ2-1

DNA: TGTGCCAGCAGTTTACCCGGGACAGTCTCTGGAAACACCATATATTTT
CDR3: CASSLPGTVSGNTIYF
size: NA
V: TRBV28
D: TRBD1
J: TRBJ1-3

DNA: TGTGCCAGCAGCTCCTTTCTAGCGGGAGGACTCTACGAGCAGTACTTC
CDR3: CASSSFLAGGLYEQYF
size: NA
V: TRBV5-4
D: TRBD2
J: TRBJ2-7

DNA: TGTGCCAGCAGTTATCAGGGGACTGGAAACACCATATATTTT
CDR3: CASSYQGTGNTIYF
size: NA
V: TRBV6-6
D: NA
J: TRBJ1-3

DNA: TGTGCCACCAGCAGAGTACGGCAGGGCAACTATAGCAATCAGCCCCAGCATTTT
CDR3: CATSRVRQGNYSNQPQHF
size: NA
V: TRBV15
D: NA
J: TRBJ1-5

DNA: TGTGCCAGCAGTGACGGGGCGGGAGACAGCAATGAGCAGTTCTTC
CDR3: CASSDGAGDSNEQFF
size: NA
V: TRBV6-4
D: TRBD2
J: TRBJ2-1

DNA: TGTGCCAGCAGATTTTCAGGGGGCGGCGTTCTTGGCTACACCTTC
CDR3: CASRFSGGGVLGYTF
size: NA
V: TRBV28
D: TRBD1
J: TRBJ1-2

DNA: TGTGCCAGCAGCCAAAGACAGGGGACAGGCATTCAGTACTTC
CDR3: CASSQRQGTGIQYF
size: NA
V: TRBV16
D: TRBD1
J: TRBJ2-4

DNA: TGTGCCAGCAGTTGGACTAGCGGGGCTTACAATGAGCAGTTCTTC
CDR3: CASSWTSGAYNEQFF
size: NA
V: TRBV28
D: TRBD2
J: TRBJ2-1

DNA: TGTGCCAGCTCACCAGGCGGGGCTAATGAAAAACTGTTTTTT
CDR3: CASSPGGANEKLFF
size: once
V: TRBV18
D: NA
J: TRBJ1-4

DNA: TGTGCCAGCAGCCCCAATAAACGAGGGACAGGGGGCTACGAGCAGTACTTC
CDR3: CASSPNKRGTGGYEQYF
size: NA
V: TRBV3-1/TRBV3-2
D: TRBD1
J: TRBJ2-7

DNA: TGCGCCAGCAGCCAAGAGACTTCGAACGATGAAGCTTTCTTT
CDR3: CASSQETSNDEAFF
size: NA
V: TRBV4-1
D: NA
J: TRBJ1-1

DNA: TGTGCCAGTAGTATGACCAGGGGGCTAGGGGCATACAATCAGCCCCAGCATTTT
CDR3: CASSMTRGLGAYNQPQHF
size: NA
V: TRBV19
D: TRBD1
J: TRBJ1-5

DNA: TGTGCCAGCAGCACCTTAGCTGGTGGCAATCAGCCCCAGCATTTT
CDR3: CASSTLAGGNQPQHF
size: NA
V: TRBV21-1
D: NA
J: TRBJ1-5

DNA: TGTGCCAGCAGTCCAACTAGCGGCTCCTACAATGAGCAGTTCTTC
CDR3: CASSPTSGSYNEQFF
size: NA
V: TRBV2
D: TRBD2
J: TRBJ2-1

DNA: TGTGCCAGCAGCCTGGACCCCGGGACAGGGGCCTACGAGCAGTACTTC
CDR3: CASSLDPGTGAYEQYF
size: NA
V: TRBV4-2
D: TRBD1
J: TRBJ2-7

DNA: TGTGCCAGCAGCTTGCCTGTAGCGGGAGCCAATGAGCAGTTCTTC
CDR3: CASSLPVAGANEQFF
size: once
V: TRBV5-4
D: TRBD2
J: TRBJ2-1

DNA: TGTGCCAGCAGCTTAGACAGGGTGATAGCTTTCTTT
CDR3: CASSLDRVIAFF
size: NA
V: TRBV7-2
D: NA
J: TRBJ1-1

DNA: TGTGCCAGCACAACCAGTTCGAACACTGAAGCTTTCTTT
CDR3: CASTTSSNTEAFF
size: once
V: TRBV6-6
D: NA
J: TRBJ1-1

DNA: TGCAGCGTTGAAAGGGGGGGCGCAGGGGAAGAGACCCAGTACTTC
CDR3: CSVERGGAGEETQYF
size: NA
V: TRBV29-1
D: NA
J: TRBJ2-5

DNA: TGTGCCAGTAGTATCCGCGAGGTTGCACAGCCCCAGCATTTT
CDR3: CASSIREVAQPQHF
size: NA
V: TRBV19
D: NA
J: TRBJ1-5

DNA: TGTGCCAGCAGCCCCATGGTCACAGCTAGCAATCAGCCCCAGCATTTT
CDR3: CASSPMVTASNQPQHF
size: NA
V: TRBV27
D: NA
J: TRBJ1-5

DNA: TGTGCCAGCAGCTCCGGGACAGGCTACTATGGCTACACCTTC
CDR3: CASSSGTGYYGYTF
size: NA
V: TRBV7-9
D: TRBD1
J: TRBJ1-2

DNA: TGTGCCAGCAGCCGAAGACTAGTAGACGAGCAGTACTTC
CDR3: CASSRRLVDEQYF
size: once
V: TRBV5-4
D: NA
J: TRBJ2-7

DNA: TGTGCCAGCAGCTCCTACAGAGATGGCTACACCTTC
CDR3: CASSSYRDGYTF
size: NA
V: TRBV7-3
D: NA
J: TRBJ1-2

DNA: TGTGCCAGCAGCGCGGGACTGCAGCCACCCGGGGAGCTGTTTTTT
CDR3: CASSAGLQPPGELFF
size: NA
V: TRBV5-4
D: NA
J: TRBJ2-2

DNA: TGTGCCAGTAGTCGACAGGGGGCGAGGGCCTACGAGCAGTACTTC
CDR3: CASSRQGARAYEQYF
size: NA
V: TRBV19
D: TRBD1
J: TRBJ2-7

DNA: TGTGCCAGCAGCTTGGGGCGCGGGAGCTCCTACGAGCAGTACTTC
CDR3: CASSLGRGSSYEQYF
size: NA
V: TRBV5-4
D: TRBD2
J: TRBJ2-7

DNA: TGTGCCAGCAGTTACTCGGGCAGTATGAACACTGAAGCTTTCTTT
CDR3: CASSYSGSMNTEAFF
size: NA
V: TRBV6-5
D: NA
J: TRBJ1-1

DNA: TGTGCCTGGAGTTTGGGACAGGGTGGCAATCAGCCCCAGCATTTT
CDR3: CAWSLGQGGNQPQHF
size: once
V: TRBV30
D: TRBD1
J: TRBJ1-5

DNA: TGTGCCAGCAGTCCAGCACGGGAAGGCGGGGAGCTGTTTTTT
CDR3: CASSPAREGGELFF
size: NA
V: TRBV6-4
D: NA
J: TRBJ2-2

DNA: TGTGCCATTCGAGAGGGACAGAGCTCCTATAATTCACCCCTCCACTTT
CDR3: CAIREGQSSYNSPLHF
size: NA
V: TRBV10-3
D: TRBD1
J: TRBJ1-6

DNA: TGTGCCAGCAGCTTACGGACAGATAATTCACCCCTCCACTTT
CDR3: CASSLRTDNSPLHF
size: many
V: TRBV7-8
D: NA
J: TRBJ1-6

DNA: TGCGCCAGCTCCCCCGGTTCGGTTACCACCGGGGAGCTGTTTTTT
CDR3: CASSPGSVTTGELFF
size: once
V: TRBV4-3
D: NA
J: TRBJ2-2

DNA: TGCAGCGCTGGGACTCTATATGGCTACACCTTC
CDR3: CSAGTLYGYTF
size: NA
V: TRBV29-1
D: NA
J: TRBJ1-2

DNA: TGTGCCAGCAGTTTACGTGGGGCGGGAGAGGTCAATGAGCAGTTCTTC
CDR3: CASSLRGAGEVNEQFF
size: NA
V: TRBV27
D: TRBD2
J: TRBJ2-1

DNA: TGTGCCAGTAGTATAAATCTTGGAGACTACACCTTC
CDR3: CASSINLGDYTF
size: NA
V: TRBV19
D: NA
J: TRBJ1-2

DNA: TGTGCCAGCAGCTTAACCGGGCTAGCGGGAGGAGAATCCTACGAGCAGTACTTC
CDR3: CASSLTGLAGGESYEQYF
size: NA
V: TRBV7-8
D: TRBD2
J: TRBJ2-7

DNA: TGTGCCAGTAGTAACAGCGGGAATCGCGATACGCAGTATTTT
CDR3: CASSNSGNRDTQYF
size: NA
V: TRBV19
D: TRBD2
J: TRBJ2-3

DNA: TGTGCCAGCTTTGAACAGGGGACTGGCAATCAGCCCCAGCATTTT
CDR3: CASFEQGTGNQPQHF
size: NA
V: TRBV12-1
D: NA
J: TRBJ1-5

DNA: TGTGCCAGCAGCTTAGGAACGACTAGCGGATCCTACAATGAGCAGTTCTTC
CDR3: CASSLGTTSGSYNEQFF
size: NA
V: TRBV11-3
D: TRBD2
J: TRBJ2-1

DNA: TGTGCCAGCAGCGCTCTAAAGGGAGGCAATCAGCCCCAGCATTTT
CDR3: CASSALKGGNQPQHF
size: once
V: TRBV7-8
D: NA
J: TRBJ1-5

DNA: TGTGCCGCGGCGGTGCGGACTGGAAACACCATATATTTT
CDR3: CAAAVRTGNTIYF
size: once
V: TRBV7-2
D: NA
J: TRBJ1-3

DNA: TGTGCCAGCAGTCCCCTAGGACAGGGCCCGGGTGAAAAACTGTTTTTT
CDR3: CASSPLGQGPGEKLFF
size: NA
V: TRBV28
D: TRBD1
J: TRBJ1-4

DNA: TGTGCCAGCAGTTCACAAACCGGGACAGGGGTCTACGAGCAGTACTTC
CDR3: CASSSQTGTGVYEQYF
size: NA
V: TRBV5-4
D: TRBD1
J: TRBJ2-7

DNA: TGTGCCAGCAGCGTAGCCAGCTCTGGAAACACCATATATTTT
CDR3: CASSVASSGNTIYF
size: NA
V: TRBV9
D: NA
J: TRBJ1-3

DNA: TGCGCCAGCAGCTCAGGGGGTGGCTCTGAAAAACTGTTTTTT
CDR3: CASSSGGGSEKLFF
size: once
V: TRBV5-1
D: TRBD1
J: TRBJ1-4

DNA: TGCGCCAGCAACCTCGGCCCCACCGGGGAGCTGTTTTTT
CDR3: CASNLGPTGELFF
size: NA
V: TRBV5-1
D: NA
J: TRBJ2-2

DNA: TGTGCCAGCAGCCCAAAGGGACTAGCGGGGGGGAGCTCCTACAATGAGCAGTTCTTC
CDR3: CASSPKGLAGGSSYNEQFF
size: once
V: TRBV7-2
D: TRBD2
J: TRBJ2-1

DNA: TGTGCCAGCAGTCTCCAGGGCTATGGCTACACCTTC
CDR3: CASSLQGYGYTF
size: NA
V: TRBV27
D: NA
J: TRBJ1-2